This is a list of T cell receptor beta chains from one sample in a study of beta chain features in type 1 diabetes. Produced via immunoSEQ multiplex PCR; TCRdb's table is partial and in-frame only. The data contain hundreds of thousands of clones, roughly an eighth of them singletons. Sequences were obtained from naive CD4+ T cells from blood. The source is a man aged 18 to 29 with type 1 diabetes. CDR3s include the opening cysteine and the closing phenylalanine or tryptophan. The D gene is left open where the match is weak. A clone size is listed for some rows: how often the clone was seen (once, few, many), or a class if it is expanded.

clone size | J gene | V gene | D gene | CDR3 protein | CDR3 DNA
few | TRBJ2-1 | TRBV5-1 | NA | CASRPPTEYNEQFF | TGCGCCAGCAGGCCTCCGACAGAGTACAATGAGCAGTTCTTC
few | TRBJ2-1 | TRBV4-1 | NA | CASSQDNGLPPQFF | TGCGCCAGCAGCCAAGATAACGGCCTCCCCCCTCAGTTCTTC
NA | TRBJ2-5 | TRBV7-6 | NA | CASSFTPAFETQYF | TGTGCCAGCAGCTTCACCCCGGCCTTCGAGACCCAGTACTTC
NA | TRBJ1-2 | TRBV7-9 | NA | CASSPDRDGYTF | TGTGCCAGCAGTCCCGACAGAGATGGCTACACCTTC
few | TRBJ2-1 | TRBV4-2 | TRBD2 | CASSQDRSGGAHEQFF | TGTGCCAGCAGCCAAGATCGAAGCGGGGGGGCGCATGAGCAGTTCTTC
few | TRBJ2-7 | TRBV30 | TRBD1 | CACPRDSSYEQYF | TGTGCCTGCCCCCGGGACAGCTCCTACGAGCAGTACTTC
NA | TRBJ2-5 | TRBV28 | NA | CASSLTLVPTGGTQYF | TGTGCCAGCAGTTTAACTCTGGTCCCCACGGGTGGGACCCAGTACTTC
NA | TRBJ1-1 | TRBV29-1 | NA | CSVEGRLVNTEAFF | TGCAGCGTTGAAGGCCGACTCGTGAACACTGAAGCTTTCTTT
NA | TRBJ1-4 | TRBV6-5 | NA | CASSRTDVNEKLFF | TGTGCCAGCAGTCGGACGGATGTCAATGAAAAACTGTTTTTT
few | TRBJ2-7 | TRBV30 | NA | CAWSQTPSYEQYF | TGTGCCTGGAGTCAGACGCCTTCCTACGAGCAGTACTTC
few | TRBJ1-2 | TRBV12-5 | NA | CASGNWSYGYTF | TGTGCTAGTGGGAATTGGTCGTATGGCTACACCTTC
few | TRBJ1-5 | TRBV30 | TRBD1 | CAWSHLPDRSNQPQHF | TGTGCCTGGAGTCACCTTCCGGACAGGAGCAATCAGCCCCAGCATTTT
few | TRBJ1-3 | TRBV2 | TRBD1 | CASSEQGASGNTIYF | TGTGCCAGCAGTGAACAGGGGGCATCTGGAAACACCATATATTTT